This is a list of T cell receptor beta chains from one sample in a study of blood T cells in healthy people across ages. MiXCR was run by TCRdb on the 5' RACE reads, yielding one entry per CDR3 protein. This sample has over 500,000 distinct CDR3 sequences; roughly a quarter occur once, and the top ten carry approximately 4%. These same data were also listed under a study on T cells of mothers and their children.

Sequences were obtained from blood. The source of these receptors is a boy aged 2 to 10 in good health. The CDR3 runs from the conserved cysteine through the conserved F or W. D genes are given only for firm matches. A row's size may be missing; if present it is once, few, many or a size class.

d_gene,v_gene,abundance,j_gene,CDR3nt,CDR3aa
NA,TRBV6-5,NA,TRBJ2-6,TGTGCCAGCTCAGGGGGGCTAGATGGGGCCAACGTCCTGACTTTC,CASSGGLDGANVLTF
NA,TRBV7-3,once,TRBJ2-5,TGTGCCGGCAGCTTAGGCAGGGGAACGCAAGAGACCCAGTACTTC,CAGSLGRGTQETQYF
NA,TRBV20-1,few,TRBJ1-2,TGCAGTGCTCTATACGAGTATAACTATGGCTACACCTTC,CSALYEYNYGYTF
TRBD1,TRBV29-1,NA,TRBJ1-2,TGCAGCGCCGGGACAGGGAGCGGAGCTAACTATGGCTACACCTTC,CSAGTGSGANYGYTF
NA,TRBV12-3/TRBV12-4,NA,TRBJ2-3,TGTGCCAGCAGTCCTGTTCGGGGTCTTGGCACAGATACGCAGTATTTT,CASSPVRGLGTDTQYF
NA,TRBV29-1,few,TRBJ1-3,TGCAGCGGATCGCCCAGCTCTGGAAACACCATATATTTT,CSGSPSSGNTIYF
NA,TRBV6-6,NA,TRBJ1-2,TGTGCCAGCAGTTCCCAGGGGATCGGTGGCTACACCTTC,CASSSQGIGGYTF
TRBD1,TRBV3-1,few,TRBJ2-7,TGTGCCAGCATGGGACAGATCACCCACGAGCAGTACTTC,CASMGQITHEQYF
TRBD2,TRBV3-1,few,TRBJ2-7,TGTGCCAGCAGCCAGACTAGCGAGATCTCCTACGAGCAGTACTTC,CASSQTSEISYEQYF
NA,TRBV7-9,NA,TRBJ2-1,TGTGCCAGCAGCTTAGGACTGGGGGCGGGAGAGCAGTTCTTC,CASSLGLGAGEQFF
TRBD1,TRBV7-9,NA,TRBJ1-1,TGTGCCAGCAGCTTAGCAGTGTCAGGGGGCGAAGCTTTCTTT,CASSLAVSGGEAFF
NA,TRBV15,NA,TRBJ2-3,TGTGCCACCAGCAGGGATCTACGTCTTTCTACAGATACGCAGTATTTT,CATSRDLRLSTDTQYF
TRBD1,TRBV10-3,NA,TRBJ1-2,TGTGCCAGCTCGACAGGGCTCTGGAATGGCTACACCTTC,CASSTGLWNGYTF
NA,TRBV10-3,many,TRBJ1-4,TGTGCCATCAGCAACAGGGTAACTAATGAAAAACTGTTTTTT,CAISNRVTNEKLFF
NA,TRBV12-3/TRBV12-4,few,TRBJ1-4,TGTGCCAGCCGCTCAACTGCAACTAATGAAAAACTGTTTTTT,CASRSTATNEKLFF
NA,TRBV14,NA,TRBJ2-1,TGTGCCAGCAGCGATGCCGCCAGCTCCTACAATCAGCAGTTCTTC,CASSDAASSYNQQFF
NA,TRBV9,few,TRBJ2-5,TGTGCCAGCAGCGTAGGTCTGTCTAACCAAGAGACCCAGTACTTC,CASSVGLSNQETQYF
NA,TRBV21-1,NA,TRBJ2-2,TGTGCCAGCAGCCCGGAGACGTTTCGTATGGGGGAGGGTAAGGGTCCCGGGGAGCTGTTTTTT,CASSPETFRMGEGKGPGELFF
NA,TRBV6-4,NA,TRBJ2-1,TGTGCCAGCAGTGCAGGCGAAAACAATGAGCAGTTCTTC,CASSAGENNEQFF
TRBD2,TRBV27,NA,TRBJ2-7,TGTGCCAGCAGTTTTAGCGGGGCCCCTGGGAGCGAGCAGTACTTC,CASSFSGAPGSEQYF
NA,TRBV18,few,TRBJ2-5,TGTGCCAGCTCACCACGGCGGGGGCCGAGAGAGACCCAGTACTTC,CASSPRRGPRETQYF
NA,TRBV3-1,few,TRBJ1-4,TGTGCCAGCAGCCCCCGCCCCGGAGGTAGGCTGTTTTTT,CASSPRPGGRLFF
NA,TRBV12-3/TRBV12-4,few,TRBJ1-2,TGTGCCAGCAGTTTCGAAAGCTATGGCTACACCTTC,CASSFESYGYTF
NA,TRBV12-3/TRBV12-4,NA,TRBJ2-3,TGTGCCAGCAGTTTCGGGGGCCTTCGGGATACGCAGTATTTT,CASSFGGLRDTQYF
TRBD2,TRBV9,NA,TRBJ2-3,TGTGCCAGCAGCGCACTCACTCGCGGGGGGATGAGCACAGATACGCAGTATTTT,CASSALTRGGMSTDTQYF
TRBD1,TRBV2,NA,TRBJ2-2,TGTGCCAACAGTGAACAGGGGGTGAACACCGGGGAGCTGTTTTTT,CANSEQGVNTGELFF